Listed below are T cell receptor beta chains from one sample, sequenced in a study of blood T cell repertoires in COVID-19. Libraries were prepared by immunoSEQ multiplex PCR; TCRdb keeps only in-frame clonotypes and omits some of them. Of around 400,000 clones in the sample, around 87% were seen once. Source material: peripheral blood. The receptors here all came from a woman aged 60-75 years with COVID-19, enrolled during active disease. The CDR3 runs from the conserved cysteine through the conserved F or W. Fields, in order: CDR3 protein, CDR3 DNA, J gene, clone size, D gene, V gene. A D gene is named only where the DNA matches it firmly. Where a row states a size, it is once, few, many or the class of an expanded clone; other rows omit it.

CDR3: CASSYAGGISYEQYF; DNA: TGTGCCAGCAGTTACGCGGGGGGCATATCCTACGAGCAGTACTTC; J: TRBJ2-7; size: -; D: TRBD2; V: TRBV6-6
CDR3: CASSFNSGGLTDTQYF; DNA: TGCGCCAGCAGCTTTAACAGCGGGGGGCTAACAGATACGCAGTATTTT; J: TRBJ2-3; size: -; D: TRBD2; V: TRBV5-1
CDR3: CASIPLGGRTEAFF; DNA: TGTGCCAGCATCCCACTGGGAGGGAGGACTGAAGCTTTCTTT; J: TRBJ1-1; size: -; D: -; V: TRBV19
CDR3: CASSLTGFAEAFF; DNA: TGTGCCAGCAGTTTGACAGGGTTCGCTGAAGCTTTCTTT; J: TRBJ1-1; size: -; D: TRBD1; V: TRBV12-3/TRBV12-4
CDR3: CASSKTTAPNEKLFF; DNA: TGTGCCAGCAGCAAGACGACAGCGCCTAATGAAAAACTGTTTTTT; J: TRBJ1-4; size: -; D: -; V: TRBV6-5
CDR3: CASSLSGGLPNNEQFF; DNA: TGTGCCAGCAGCCTTAGCGGGGGGTTACCGAACAATGAGCAGTTCTTC; J: TRBJ2-1; size: -; D: TRBD2; V: TRBV5-8
CDR3: CASSFQGRSTDTQYF; DNA: TGCGCCAGCAGCTTCCAGGGTAGGAGCACAGATACGCAGTATTTT; J: TRBJ2-3; size: -; D: -; V: TRBV5-1
CDR3: CASSPSGYEQYF; DNA: TGTGCCAGCAGCCCCTCAGGGTACGAGCAGTACTTC; J: TRBJ2-7; size: -; D: -; V: TRBV7-9
CDR3: CSVARAASTYNEQFF; DNA: TGCAGCGTTGCAAGAGCGGCGTCGACCTACAATGAGCAGTTCTTC; J: TRBJ2-1; size: -; D: -; V: TRBV29-1
CDR3: CASSRSTSGGAFTGELFF; DNA: TGTGCCAGCAGCCGATCCACTAGCGGGGGGGCCTTCACCGGGGAGCTGTTTTTT; J: TRBJ2-2; size: -; D: TRBD2; V: TRBV9
CDR3: CASSQLIGTANTEAFF; DNA: TGTGCCAGCAGCCAACTAATCGGGACAGCGAACACTGAAGCTTTCTTT; J: TRBJ1-1; size: -; D: TRBD1; V: TRBV3-1/TRBV3-2
CDR3: CASSPGARPGNTIYF; DNA: TGTGCCAGCTCACCGGGGGCACGCCCTGGAAACACCATATATTTT; J: TRBJ1-3; size: few; D: -; V: TRBV18
CDR3: CASSEILRGNQPQHF; DNA: TGTGCCAGCAGTGAAATCCTTAGGGGTAATCAGCCCCAGCATTTT; J: TRBJ1-5; size: -; D: -; V: TRBV6-1
CDR3: CASRKDGSSYEQYF; DNA: TGTGCCAGCAGAAAGGACGGGAGCTCCTACGAGCAGTACTTC; J: TRBJ2-7; size: few; D: -; V: TRBV2
CDR3: CASSGGVGGSDSNQPQHF; DNA: TGCGCCAGCAGCGGAGGGGTCGGGGGGTCTGATAGCAATCAGCCCCAGCATTTT; J: TRBJ1-5; size: -; D: -; V: TRBV5-1
CDR3: CASSLLAGEKEQYF; DNA: TGTGCCAGCAGCTTACTAGCGGGGGAGAAAGAGCAGTACTTC; J: TRBJ2-7; size: -; D: TRBD2; V: TRBV27
CDR3: CASSNLTRNTEAFF; DNA: TGTGCCAGTAGCAACCTTACAAGGAACACTGAAGCTTTCTTT; J: TRBJ1-1; size: -; D: -; V: TRBV19
CDR3: CASRTSKNEQFF; DNA: TGTGCCAGCAGGACTAGCAAGAATGAGCAGTTCTTC; J: TRBJ2-1; size: -; D: TRBD2; V: TRBV28
CDR3: CASSDDRGPYEQYF; DNA: TGTGCCAGCAGTGACGACAGGGGACCCTACGAGCAGTACTTC; J: TRBJ2-7; size: -; D: TRBD1; V: TRBV25-1
CDR3: CASSIRKGTGDLSPNQPQHF; DNA: TGTGCCAGTAGCATCCGAAAAGGGACAGGGGACCTCTCTCCCAATCAGCCCCAGCATTTT; J: TRBJ1-5; size: few; D: TRBD1; V: TRBV19
CDR3: CASKRETQGKETQYF; DNA: TGTGCCAGCAAGAGGGAGACCCAAGGAAAAGAGACCCAGTACTTC; J: TRBJ2-5; size: -; D: -; V: TRBV2
CDR3: CASSVRGSGYTF; DNA: TGTGCCAGCAGTGTAAGGGGAAGTGGCTACACCTTC; J: TRBJ1-2; size: -; D: -; V: TRBV2
CDR3: CASSYSTASTDTQYF; DNA: TGTGCCAGCAGTTACTCTACAGCCAGCACAGATACGCAGTATTTT; J: TRBJ2-3; size: -; D: -; V: TRBV6-5
CDR3: CSASAPGQRDTGELFF; DNA: TGCAGTGCTAGTGCGCCGGGACAGCGGGACACCGGGGAGCTGTTTTTT; J: TRBJ2-2; size: -; D: -; V: TRBV20-1
CDR3: CASSWPTGRDEKLFF; DNA: TGTGCCAGCAGTTGGCCGACAGGGCGGGATGAAAAACTGTTTTTT; J: TRBJ1-4; size: -; D: TRBD1; V: TRBV6-2/TRBV6-3
CDR3: CASSRGLGFGYTF; DNA: TGTGCCAGCAGCCGGGGTCTGGGCTTTGGCTACACCTTC; J: TRBJ1-2; size: -; D: -; V: TRBV12-3/TRBV12-4
CDR3: CASSHAGAGNEKLFF; DNA: TGTGCCAGCAGCCACGCCGGTGCAGGGAATGAAAAACTGTTTTTT; J: TRBJ1-4; size: once; D: -; V: TRBV3-1/TRBV3-2
CDR3: CSVSRGTEAFF; DNA: TGCAGCGTATCTAGGGGAACTGAAGCTTTCTTT; J: TRBJ1-1; size: -; D: -; V: TRBV29-1
CDR3: CASSLTSGAYEQYF; DNA: TGCGCCAGCAGCTTAACTAGCGGGGCCTACGAGCAGTACTTC; J: TRBJ2-7; size: -; D: TRBD2; V: TRBV5-1